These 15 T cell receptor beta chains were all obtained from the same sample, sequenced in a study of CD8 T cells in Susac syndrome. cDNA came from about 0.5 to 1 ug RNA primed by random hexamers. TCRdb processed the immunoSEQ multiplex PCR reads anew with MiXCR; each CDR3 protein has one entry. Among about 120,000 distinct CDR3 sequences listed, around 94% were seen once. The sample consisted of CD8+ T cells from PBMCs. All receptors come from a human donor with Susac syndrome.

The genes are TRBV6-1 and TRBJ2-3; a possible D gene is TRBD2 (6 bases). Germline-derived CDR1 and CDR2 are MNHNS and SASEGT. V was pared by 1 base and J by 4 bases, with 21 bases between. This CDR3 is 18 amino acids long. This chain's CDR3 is CASSEVYFRVASADTQYF. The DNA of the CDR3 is TGTGCCAGCAGTGAAGTCTATTTCCGGGTGGCTAGCGCAGATACGCAGTATTTT.

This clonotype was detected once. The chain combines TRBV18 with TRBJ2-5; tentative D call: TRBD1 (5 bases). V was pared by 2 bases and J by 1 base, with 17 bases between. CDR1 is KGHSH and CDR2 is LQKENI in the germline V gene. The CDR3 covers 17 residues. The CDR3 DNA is TGTGCCAGCTCACCAAGGACGACAGTGAGGCGCCAAGAGACCCAGTACTTC. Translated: CASSPRTTVRRQETQYF.

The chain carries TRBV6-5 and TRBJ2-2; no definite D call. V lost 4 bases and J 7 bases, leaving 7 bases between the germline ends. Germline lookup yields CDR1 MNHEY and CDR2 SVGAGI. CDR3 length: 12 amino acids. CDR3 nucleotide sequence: TGTGCCAGCAGTTCTGAACTCGGGGAGCTGTTTTTT. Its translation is CASSSELGELFF.

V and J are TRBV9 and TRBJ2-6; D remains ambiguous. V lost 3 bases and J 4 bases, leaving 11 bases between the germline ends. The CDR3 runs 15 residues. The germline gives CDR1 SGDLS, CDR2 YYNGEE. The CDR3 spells CASSALSGGANVLTF. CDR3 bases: TGTGCCAGCAGCGCCCTATCTGGGGGGGCCAACGTCCTGACTTTC.

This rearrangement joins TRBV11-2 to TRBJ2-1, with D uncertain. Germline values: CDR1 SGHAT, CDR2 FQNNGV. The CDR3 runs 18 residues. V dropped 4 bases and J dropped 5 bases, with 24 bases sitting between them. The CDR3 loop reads CASSSPMWVVTEDNEQFF. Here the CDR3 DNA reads TGTGCCAGCAGCTCTCCAATGTGGGTGGTCACCGAAGACAATGAGCAGTTCTTC.

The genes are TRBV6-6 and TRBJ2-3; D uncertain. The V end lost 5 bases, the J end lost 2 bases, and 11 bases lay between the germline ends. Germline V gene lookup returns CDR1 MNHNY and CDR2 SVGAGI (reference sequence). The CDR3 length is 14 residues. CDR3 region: CASSPIGTTDTQYF. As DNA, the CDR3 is TGTGCCAGCAGTCCCATCGGCACCACAGATACGCAGTATTTT.

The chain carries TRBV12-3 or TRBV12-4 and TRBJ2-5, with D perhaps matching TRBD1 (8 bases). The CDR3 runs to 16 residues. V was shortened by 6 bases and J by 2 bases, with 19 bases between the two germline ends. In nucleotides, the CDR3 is TGTGCCAGCAGCCCGGACAGGGAGGGGCTACAAGAGACCCAGTACTTC. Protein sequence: CASSPDREGLQETQYF.

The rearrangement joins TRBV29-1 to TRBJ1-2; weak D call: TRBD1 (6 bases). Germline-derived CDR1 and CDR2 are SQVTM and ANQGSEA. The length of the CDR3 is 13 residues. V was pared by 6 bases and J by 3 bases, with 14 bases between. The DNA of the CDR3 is TGCAGCGTGAAATACAGGGACCACTATGGCTACACCTTC. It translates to CSVKYRDHYGYTF.

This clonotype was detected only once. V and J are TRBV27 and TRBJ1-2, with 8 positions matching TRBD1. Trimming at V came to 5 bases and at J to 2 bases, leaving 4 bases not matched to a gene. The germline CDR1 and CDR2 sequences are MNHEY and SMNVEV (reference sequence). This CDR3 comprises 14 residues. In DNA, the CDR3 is TGTGCCAGCAGTCCGGACAGGGTGAACTATGGCTACACCTTC. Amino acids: CASSPDRVNYGYTF.

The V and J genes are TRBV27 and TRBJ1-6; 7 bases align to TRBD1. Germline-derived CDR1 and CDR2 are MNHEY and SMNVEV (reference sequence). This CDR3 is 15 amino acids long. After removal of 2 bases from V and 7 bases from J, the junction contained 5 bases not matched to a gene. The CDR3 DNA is TGTGCCAGCAGTTTAGTTGCCAGGGGGAATTCACCCCTCCACTTT. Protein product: CASSLVARGNSPLHF.

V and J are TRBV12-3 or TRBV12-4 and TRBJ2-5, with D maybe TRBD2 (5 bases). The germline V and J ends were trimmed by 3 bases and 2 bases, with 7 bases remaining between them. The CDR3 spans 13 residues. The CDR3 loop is CASSFGVQETQYF. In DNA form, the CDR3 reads TGTGCCAGCAGTTTCGGGGTGCAAGAGACCCAGTACTTC.

The CDR3 sequence is CASSVGRVGEKLFF. In nucleotides, the CDR3 is TGTGCCAGCAGCGTAGGCAGGGTTGGCGAAAAACTGTTTTTT. The V and J genes are TRBV9 and TRBJ1-4, with a tentative D call TRBD1 (5 bases). CDR1 is SGDLS, CDR2 YYNGEE, per germline. The length of the CDR3 is 14 residues. The V and J ends lost 0 bases and 8 bases respectively, with 11 bases between them. The whole variable domain, remainder taken from reference TRBV9 and TRBJ1-4, is DSGVTQTPKHLITATGQRVTLRCSPRSGDLSVYWYQQSLDQGLQFLIQYYNGEERAKGNILERFSAQQFPDLHSELNLSSLELGDSALYFCASSVGRVGEKLFFGSGTQLSVL.

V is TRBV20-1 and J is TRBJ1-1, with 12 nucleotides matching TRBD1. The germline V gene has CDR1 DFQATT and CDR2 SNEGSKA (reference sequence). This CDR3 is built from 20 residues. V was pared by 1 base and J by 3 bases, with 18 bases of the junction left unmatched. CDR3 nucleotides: TGCAGTGCTAGAGCTCCAAGTAGGGACAGGGGGCTAGTGGTGGACACTGAAGCTTTCTTT. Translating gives CSARAPSRDRGLVVDTEAFF.

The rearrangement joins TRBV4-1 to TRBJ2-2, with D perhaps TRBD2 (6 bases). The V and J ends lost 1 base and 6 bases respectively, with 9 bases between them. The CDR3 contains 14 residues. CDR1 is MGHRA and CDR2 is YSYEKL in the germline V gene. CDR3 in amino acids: CASSQGTGAGELFF. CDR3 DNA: TGCGCCAGCAGCCAAGGGACGGGAGCCGGGGAGCTGTTTTTT.

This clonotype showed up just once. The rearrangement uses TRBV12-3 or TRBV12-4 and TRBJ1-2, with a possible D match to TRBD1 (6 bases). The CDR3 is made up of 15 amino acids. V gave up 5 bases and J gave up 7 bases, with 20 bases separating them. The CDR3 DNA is TGTGCCAGCAGTGGTGACCCCGGGACACAGACTGGCTACACCTTC. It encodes CASSGDPGTQTGYTF.